This T cell receptor beta chain derives from a study of CD8 T cells in ankylosing spondylitis. This clonotype appeared many times. Antigen unknown. Libraries of TCR beta came from quantitative 5'-RACE with molecular barcodes. TCRdb itself ran the 5' RACE reads through MiXCR, one entry per CDR3 protein. Of over 150,000 distinct CDR3 sequences detected, 18% appear once; the ten largest clones hold 4.3%. Overall study results and limits: Reportedly, disease-linked clones are significantly enriched in ankylosing spondylitis patients' matched synovial fluid. It appeared that ankylosing spondylitis blood was characterized by a TCR beta motif of roughly 8 highly homologous variants.

There are 10 residues in the CDR3. Germline CDR1 DFQATT, CDR2 SNEGSKA (reference sequence). V was cut by 4 bases and J by 4 bases, with 4 bases left in between. This sequence joins TRBV20-1 and TRBJ2-5; D gene ambiguous. The source is a male donor aged 5-30 years with ankylosing spondylitis or in good health (not recorded which). The sequenced material came from blood, either unsorted or a sorted T cell fraction (not recorded which). In nucleotides, the CDR3 is TGCAGTGCTATTCGAGAGACCCAGTACTTC. Translated: CSAIRETQYF.